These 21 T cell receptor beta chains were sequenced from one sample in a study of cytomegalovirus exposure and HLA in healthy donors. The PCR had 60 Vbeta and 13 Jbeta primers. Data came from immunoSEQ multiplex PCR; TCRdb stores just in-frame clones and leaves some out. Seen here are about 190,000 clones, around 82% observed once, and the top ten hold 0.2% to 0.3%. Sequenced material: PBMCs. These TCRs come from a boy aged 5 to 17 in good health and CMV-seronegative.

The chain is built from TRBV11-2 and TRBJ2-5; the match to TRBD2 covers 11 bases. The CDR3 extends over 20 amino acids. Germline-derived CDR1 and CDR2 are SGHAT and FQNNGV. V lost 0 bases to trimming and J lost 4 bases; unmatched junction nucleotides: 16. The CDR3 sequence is CASSLDSPLLAGVGGETQYF. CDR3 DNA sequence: TGTGCCAGCAGCTTAGATTCCCCCCTACTAGCGGGGGTTGGTGGAGAGACCCAGTACTTC. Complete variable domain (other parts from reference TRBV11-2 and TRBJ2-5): EAGVAQSPRYKIIEKRQSVAFWCNPISGHATLYWYQQILGQGPKLLIQFQNNGVVDDSQLPKDRFSAERLKGVDSTLKIQPAKLEDSAVYLCASSLDSPLLAGVGGETQYFGPGTRLLVL.

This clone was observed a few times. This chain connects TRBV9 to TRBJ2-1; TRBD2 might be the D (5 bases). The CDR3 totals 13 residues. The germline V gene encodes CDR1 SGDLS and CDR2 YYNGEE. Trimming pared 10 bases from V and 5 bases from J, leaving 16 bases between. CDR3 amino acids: CAGSLGINNEQFF. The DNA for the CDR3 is TGTGCCGGGAGCCTGGGGATTAACAATGAGCAGTTCTTC.

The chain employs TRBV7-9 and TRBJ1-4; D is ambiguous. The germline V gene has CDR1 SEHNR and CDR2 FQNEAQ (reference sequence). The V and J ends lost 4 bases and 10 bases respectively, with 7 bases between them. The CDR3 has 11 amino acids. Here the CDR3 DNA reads TGTGCCAGCAGCTCGGGTGTAAAACTGTTTTTT. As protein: CASSSGVKLFF.

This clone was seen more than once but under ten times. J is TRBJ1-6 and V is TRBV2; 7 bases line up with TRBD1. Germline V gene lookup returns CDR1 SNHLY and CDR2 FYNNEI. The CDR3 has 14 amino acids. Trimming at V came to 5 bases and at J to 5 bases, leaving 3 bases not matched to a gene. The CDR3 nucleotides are TGTGCCAGCAGTCGGACAGGCGATAATTCACCCCTCCACTTT. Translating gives CASSRTGDNSPLHF.

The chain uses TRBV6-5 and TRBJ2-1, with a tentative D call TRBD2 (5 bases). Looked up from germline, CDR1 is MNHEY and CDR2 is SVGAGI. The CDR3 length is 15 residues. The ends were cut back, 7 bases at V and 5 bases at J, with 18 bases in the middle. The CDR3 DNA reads TGTGCCAGCACCCTTGGGCTAGCCAATAACAATGAGCAGTTCTTC. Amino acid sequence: CASTLGLANNNEQFF.

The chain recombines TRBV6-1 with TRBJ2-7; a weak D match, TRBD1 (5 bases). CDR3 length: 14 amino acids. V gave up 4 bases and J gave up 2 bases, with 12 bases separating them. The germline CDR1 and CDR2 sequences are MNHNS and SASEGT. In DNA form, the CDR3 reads TGTGCCAGCAGTGGGAACAGGCTTCCCTACGAGCAGTACTTC. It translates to CASSGNRLPYEQYF.

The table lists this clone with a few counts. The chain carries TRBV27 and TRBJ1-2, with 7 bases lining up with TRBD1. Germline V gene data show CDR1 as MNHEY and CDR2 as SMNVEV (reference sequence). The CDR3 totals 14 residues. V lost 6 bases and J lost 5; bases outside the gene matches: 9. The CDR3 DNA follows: TGTGCCAGCAGCCCGGACAGGTTTGGGTATGGCTACACCTTC. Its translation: CASSPDRFGYGYTF.

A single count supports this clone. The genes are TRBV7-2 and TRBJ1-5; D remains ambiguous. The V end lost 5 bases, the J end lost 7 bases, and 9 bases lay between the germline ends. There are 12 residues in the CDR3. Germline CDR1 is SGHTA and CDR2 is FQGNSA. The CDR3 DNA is TGTGCCAGCAGCCGAGGGTTACAGCCCCAGCATTTT. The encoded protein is CASSRGLQPQHF.

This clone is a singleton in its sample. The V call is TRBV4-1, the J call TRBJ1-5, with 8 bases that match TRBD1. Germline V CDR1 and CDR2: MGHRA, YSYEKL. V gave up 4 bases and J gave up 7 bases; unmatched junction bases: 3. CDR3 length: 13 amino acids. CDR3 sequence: CASSPTGDQPQHF. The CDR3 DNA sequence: TGCGCCAGCAGCCCGACAGGGGACCAGCCCCAGCATTTT.

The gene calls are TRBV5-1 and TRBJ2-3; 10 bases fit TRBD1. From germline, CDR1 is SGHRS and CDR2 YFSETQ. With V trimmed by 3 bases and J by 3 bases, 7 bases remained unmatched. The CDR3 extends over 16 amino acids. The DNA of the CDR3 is TGCGCCAGCAGCTCTCTTCCGGGACAGGGGACAGATACGCAGTATTTT. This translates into CASSSLPGQGTDTQYF.

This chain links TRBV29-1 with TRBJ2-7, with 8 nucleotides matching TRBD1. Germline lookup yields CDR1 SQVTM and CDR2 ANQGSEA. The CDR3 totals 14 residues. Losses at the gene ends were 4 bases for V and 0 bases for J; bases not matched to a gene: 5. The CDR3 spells CSVGTTGDSYEQYF. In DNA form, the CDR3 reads TGCAGCGTTGGAACGACAGGGGACTCCTACGAGCAGTACTTC.

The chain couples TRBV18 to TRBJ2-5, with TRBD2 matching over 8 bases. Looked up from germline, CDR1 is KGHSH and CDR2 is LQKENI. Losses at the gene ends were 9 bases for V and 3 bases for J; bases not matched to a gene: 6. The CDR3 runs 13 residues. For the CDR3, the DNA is TGTGCCAGTGGAGGCGGGGGGAAAGAGACCCAGTACTTC. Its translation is CASGGGGKETQYF.

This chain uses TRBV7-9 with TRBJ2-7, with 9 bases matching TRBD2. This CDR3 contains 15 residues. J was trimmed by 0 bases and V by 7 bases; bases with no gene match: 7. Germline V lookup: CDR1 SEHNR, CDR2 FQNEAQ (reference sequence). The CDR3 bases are TGTGCCAGCACTGGGTTGCGGGGGGGCTCCTACGAGCAGTACTTC. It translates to CASTGLRGGSYEQYF.

The CDR3 is CASSILGGSYEQYF. CDR3 in DNA: TGTGCCAGTAGTATCTTAGGGGGCTCCTACGAGCAGTACTTC. The chain carries TRBV19 and TRBJ2-7; the D gene is possibly TRBD1 (6 bases). The germline gives CDR1 LNHDA, CDR2 SQIVND (reference sequence). The CDR3 extends over 14 amino acids. V shed 3 bases and J shed 0 bases, with 9 bases lying between them.

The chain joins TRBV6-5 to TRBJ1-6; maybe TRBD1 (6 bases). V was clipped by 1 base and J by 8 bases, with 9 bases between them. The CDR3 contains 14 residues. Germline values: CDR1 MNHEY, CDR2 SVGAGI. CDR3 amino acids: CASSYLRQDSPLHF. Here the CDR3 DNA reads TGTGCCAGCAGTTACTTAAGACAGGATTCACCCCTCCACTTT.

CDR3 sequence reads: CASSWGLEQYF. The DNA for the CDR3 is TGTGCCAGCAGTTGGGGGCTCGAGCAGTACTTC. The chain joins TRBV27 to TRBJ2-7; the D gene is possibly TRBD1 (6 bases). Trimming removed 4 bases at V and 6 bases at J, with 7 bases between. Germline V gene data show CDR1 as MNHEY and CDR2 as SMNVEV (reference sequence). The CDR3 runs 11 residues.

CDR3 residues: CATSRDRGWLYNEQFF. In DNA, the CDR3 is TGTGCCACCAGCAGGGATAGGGGGTGGCTTTACAATGAGCAGTTCTTC. The chain carries TRBV15 and TRBJ2-1, with D tentatively TRBD1 (6 bases). Germline CDR1 reads LNHNV; CDR2 reads YYDKDF (reference sequence). Trimming pared 3 bases from V and 4 bases from J, leaving 16 bases between. The CDR3 contains 16 residues.

CDR3 amino acids: CASRVSRALGNSPLHF. The CDR3 DNA reads as TGTGCCAGCAGGGTATCCAGGGCGCTCGGGAATTCACCCCTCCACTTT. J is TRBJ1-6 and V is TRBV2; a weak D match, TRBD1 (5 bases). The V gene lost 6 bases and the J gene lost 7 bases, with 19 bases spanning the gap. The germline V gene has CDR1 SNHLY and CDR2 FYNNEI. The CDR3 covers 16 residues.

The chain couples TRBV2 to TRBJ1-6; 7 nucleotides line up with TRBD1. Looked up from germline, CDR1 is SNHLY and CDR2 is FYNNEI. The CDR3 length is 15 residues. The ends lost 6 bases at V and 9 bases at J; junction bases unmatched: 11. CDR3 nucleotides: TGTGCCAGCAGAGCTCTCCGACAGGGTGCTTCACCCCTCCACTTT. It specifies CASRALRQGASPLHF.

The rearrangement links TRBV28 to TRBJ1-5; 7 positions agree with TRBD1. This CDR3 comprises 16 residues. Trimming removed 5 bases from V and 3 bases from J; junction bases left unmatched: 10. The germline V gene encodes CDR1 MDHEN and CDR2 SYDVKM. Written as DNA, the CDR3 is TGTGCCAGCAGTCTATACAGGGGAATGAACAATCAGCCCCAGCATTTT. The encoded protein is CASSLYRGMNNQPQHF.

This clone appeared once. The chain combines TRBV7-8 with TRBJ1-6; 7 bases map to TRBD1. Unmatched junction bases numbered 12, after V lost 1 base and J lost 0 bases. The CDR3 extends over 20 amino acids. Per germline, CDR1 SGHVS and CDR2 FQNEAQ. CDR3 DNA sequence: TGTGCCAGCAGCTTAGTTGCACAGGGGAAGGGAAGCTCCTATAATTCACCCCTCCACTTT. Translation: CASSLVAQGKGSSYNSPLHF.